The 21 T cell receptor beta chains given below trace back to one sample, sequenced in a study of Ad26.COV2.S vaccination and SARS-CoV-2 variants. As to treatment: roughly 20 received Ad26.COV2.S at low or high dose, single or two shots; a few received placebo; per-sample allocation not given. It was on day 63 after the first vaccine or placebo injection that samples were taken. Method: immunoSEQ multiplex PCR; TCRdb's copy keeps in-frame clones and lacks some. The repertoire holds roughly 510,000 clones, with roughly nine tenths as singletons. The sample in question was peripheral blood, obtained in a trial of Ad26.COV2.S vaccine versus placebo. The receptor source for this set is a person aged 18-60 years who received the Ad26.COV2.S COVID-19 vaccine or a placebo.

The chain is built from TRBV19 and TRBJ1-5, with D maybe TRBD1 (6 bases). Germline CDR1 LNHDA, CDR2 SQIVND (reference sequence). V was pared by 6 bases and J by 4 bases, with 22 bases between. CDR3 length equals 17 residues. DNA for the CDR3: TGTGCCAGTAGCCCCCGGGTGCGGGGGGCAGCGAATCAGCCCCAGCATTTT. Translation: CASSPRVRGAANQPQHF.

The rearrangement joins TRBV5-4 to TRBJ2-2; TRBD2 matches 7 bases. Germline lookup yields CDR1 SGHNT and CDR2 YYREEE (reference sequence). After removal of 0 bases from V and 6 bases from J, the junction contained 5 bases not matched to a gene. The CDR3 loop spans 15 amino acids. The CDR3 region is CASSLGGRRAGELFF. In DNA, the CDR3 is TGTGCCAGCAGCTTGGGCGGGAGAAGGGCCGGGGAGCTGTTTTTT.

The rearrangement uses TRBV30 and TRBJ1-1; D is possibly TRBD1 (6 bases). This CDR3 contains 12 residues. Germline assignment: CDR1 GTSNPN and CDR2 SVGIG (reference sequence). V was cut by 2 bases and J by 8 bases, with 12 bases left in between. CDR3 in amino acids: CAWSRGGLEAFF. In nucleotides, the CDR3 is TGTGCCTGGAGTAGGGGGGGTCTAGAAGCTTTCTTT.

In this sample, this clone turned up a few times. The chain is built from TRBV2 and TRBJ1-5, with a weak D call TRBD1 (5 bases). V lost 7 bases, J lost 6 bases, and 19 bases lay in between. CDR3 size: 15 residues. Per the germline V gene, CDR1 is SNHLY and CDR2 is FYNNEI. Here the CDR3 reads CASTQGGGAGQPQHF. The CDR3 DNA is TGTGCCAGCACCCAGGGCGGAGGGGCCGGTCAGCCCCAGCATTTT.

The CDR3 spells CASSLVLGLAGDEQYF. The CDR3 DNA is TGTGCCAGCAGCTTAGTGTTAGGACTAGCGGGAGACGAGCAGTACTTC. The chain uses TRBV7-8 and TRBJ2-7; 13 positions agree with TRBD2. Trimming took 1 base from V and 5 from J; bases not matched to a gene: 5. The CDR3 spans 16 residues. CDR1 and CDR2 (germline): SGHVS, FQNEAQ. Complete variable domain (other parts from reference TRBV7-8 and TRBJ2-7): GAGVSQSPRYKVAKRGQDVALRCDPISGHVSLFWYQQALGQGPEFLTYFQNEAQLDKSGLPSDRFFAERPEGSVSTLKIQRTQQEDSAVYLCASSLVLGLAGDEQYFGPGTRLTVT.

This sequence joins TRBV29-1 and TRBJ1-1; TRBD1 is a possible D gene (5 bases). V lost 2 bases and J lost 11, with 21 bases in between. The CDR3 sequence is 14 residues long. Germline V lookup: CDR1 SQVTM, CDR2 ANQGSEA. The CDR3 coding sequence is TGCAGCGTTGAACCCGGGGCAGCTCTCTCCGAGGCTTTCTTT. The encoded protein is CSVEPGAALSEAFF.

DNA of the CDR3: TGTGCCAGCAGTGTTTTGGCGAACACTGAAGCTTTCTTT. Protein: CASSVLANTEAFF. This chain uses TRBV6-4 with TRBJ1-1; no reliable D call. This CDR3 spans 13 amino acids. The germline V gene has CDR1 MRHNA and CDR2 SNTAGT. V shed 4 bases and J shed 1 base, with 7 bases lying between them.

V usage is TRBV28 and J usage is TRBJ2-7; 8 nucleotides align to TRBD2. Germline CDR1 is MDHEN and CDR2 is SYDVKM. The CDR3 extends over 13 amino acids. V lost 3 bases and J lost 3; bases outside the gene matches: 1. CDR3 sequence (DNA): TGTGCCAGCAGTTTCGGGAGGGTCTACGAGCAGTACTTC. Its protein product is CASSFGRVYEQYF.

The chain uses TRBV28 and TRBJ1-5, with 10 bases identical to TRBD1. Per germline, CDR1 MDHEN and CDR2 SYDVKM. The length of the CDR3 is 16 residues. V lost 7 bases to trimming and J lost 4 bases; unmatched junction nucleotides: 10. The CDR3, as DNA: TGTGCCAGCAAGGCAGGGACAGGGGTTGTTAATCAGCCCCAGCATTTT. This sequence encodes CASKAGTGVVNQPQHF.

Concerning this clone: The same CDR3 also results from other DNA sequences found in this sample. The CDR3 here is CASSPTGRGNTEAFF. The CDR3 DNA is TGTGCCAGCAGCCCTACAGGGAGAGGGAACACTGAAGCTTTCTTT. The rearrangement uses TRBV5-6 and TRBJ1-1, with a possible D match to TRBD1 (6 bases). V was pared by 4 bases and J by 1 base, with 14 bases between. Germline CDR1 and CDR2: SGHDT and YYEEEE. The CDR3 is 15 residues long.

This sequence joins TRBV6-5 and TRBJ1-4; D possibly corresponds to TRBD1 (5 bases). This CDR3 region has 12 residues. Germline values: CDR1 MNHEY, CDR2 SVGAGI. V lost 7 bases to trimming and J lost 7 bases, with 10 bases between them. As DNA, the CDR3 is TGTGCCAGCATGAGTGGGGCTGAAAAACTGTTTTTT. As protein: CASMSGAEKLFF.

The chain couples TRBV6-5 to TRBJ1-2, with a tentative D call TRBD1 (5 bases). CDR1 MNHEY and CDR2 SVGAGI come from the germline V gene. V was clipped by 4 bases and J by 10 bases, with 10 bases between them. CDR3 length equals 11 residues. The CDR3 reads CASSSRGDYTF. CDR3 coding DNA: TGTGCCAGCAGTTCCCGGGGGGACTACACCTTC.

In nucleotides, the CDR3 is TGTGCCAGCAGTGAAGGACTAGCGGGACAGTATGAGCAGTTCTTC. Protein product: CASSEGLAGQYEQFF. The genes are TRBV6-1 and TRBJ2-1; 11 nucleotides align to TRBD2. Germline V lookup: CDR1 MNHNS, CDR2 SASEGT. J lost 8 bases, V lost 1 base, and 4 bases had no gene match. There are 15 residues in the CDR3.

This clone was seen only once. This rearrangement joins TRBV30 to TRBJ2-3, with 7 bases matching TRBD2. CDR1 is GTSNPN, CDR2 SVGIG, per germline (reference sequence). The CDR3 has 16 residues. The trim removed 0 bases at V and 4 bases at J, leaving 10 bases unmatched. CDR3 coding DNA: TGTGCCTGGAGTGTCTTTGGCGGGAGAGGCTCAGATACGCAGTATTTT. Its protein product is CAWSVFGGRGSDTQYF.

The chain joins TRBV2 to TRBJ1-5; 11 positions match TRBD1. After removal of 3 bases from V and 9 bases from J, the junction contained 4 bases not matched to a gene. CDR3 length: 14 residues. Germline V gives CDR1 SNHLY, CDR2 FYNNEI. CDR3 DNA sequence: TGTGCCAGCAGTGAGCCGGACAGGGGGCCGCCCCAGCATTTT. This sequence encodes CASSEPDRGPPQHF.

The chain is built from TRBV19 and TRBJ1-4, with D possibly being TRBD1 (6 bases). CDR1 and CDR2 (germline): LNHDA, SQIVND (reference sequence). Trimming cost V 5 bases and J 0 bases, with 10 bases left between them. This CDR3 has 15 amino acids. The DNA of the CDR3 is TGTGCCAGTAGTTGGGGGGCTTCAACTAATGAAAAACTGTTTTTT. This sequence encodes CASSWGASTNEKLFF.

The CDR3 loop is CASSSPFGGGELFF. The CDR3 DNA reads TGTGCCAGCAGTTCCCCCTTTGGCGGCGGGGAGCTGTTTTTT. The chain combines TRBV11-2 with TRBJ2-2, with no clear D. Per germline, CDR1 SGHAT and CDR2 FQNNGV. Trimming removed 6 bases at V and 7 bases at J, with 15 bases between. This CDR3 has 14 residues.

DNA for the CDR3: TGTGCCAGCCTCTTGACAGGGAAGGGGTCCTACGAGCAGTACTTC. Translating it yields CASLLTGKGSYEQYF. The V gene is TRBV28, the J gene TRBJ2-7; 7 bases align to TRBD1. CDR1 is MDHEN and CDR2 is SYDVKM in the germline V gene. This CDR3 has 15 residues. The J segment lost 1 base and the V segment lost 8 bases, leaving 11 bases of the junction unmatched.

The gene calls are TRBV5-4 and TRBJ2-7; D possibly corresponds to TRBD1 (5 bases). CDR1 and CDR2 (germline): SGHNT, YYREEE (reference sequence). The V end was cut by 1 base, the J end by 5 bases, with 7 bases between. This CDR3 has 12 residues. In nucleotides, the CDR3 is TGTGCCAGCAGCTTGCCCAGGGACGAGCAGTACTTC. Amino acid sequence: CASSLPRDEQYF. The full variable domain, completed using reference TRBV5-4 and TRBJ2-7, is ETGVTQSPTHLIKTRGQQVTLRCSSQSGHNTVSWYQQALGQGPQFIFQYYREEENGRGNFPPRFSGLQFPNYSSELNVNALELDDSALYLCASSLPRDEQYFGPGTRLTVT.

The rearrangement joins TRBV6-1 to TRBJ1-5; 8 nucleotides match TRBD1. The CDR3 consists of 14 residues. Germline assignment: CDR1 MNHNS and CDR2 SASEGT. V lost 3 bases, J lost 5 bases, and 3 bases stayed unmatched. This CDR3 is CASSDETGDQPQHF. Here the CDR3 DNA reads TGTGCCAGCAGTGATGAGACAGGGGATCAGCCCCAGCATTTT.

The genes are TRBV28 and TRBJ1-4; D is unresolved. CDR1 MDHEN and CDR2 SYDVKM come from the germline V gene. This CDR3 is built from 12 residues. Trimming stripped 6 bases from V and 8 bases from J, with 10 bases between. CDR3 DNA: TGTGCCAGCAGCCCCCCGAGGGAAAAACTGTTTTTT. Translation: CASSPPREKLFF.